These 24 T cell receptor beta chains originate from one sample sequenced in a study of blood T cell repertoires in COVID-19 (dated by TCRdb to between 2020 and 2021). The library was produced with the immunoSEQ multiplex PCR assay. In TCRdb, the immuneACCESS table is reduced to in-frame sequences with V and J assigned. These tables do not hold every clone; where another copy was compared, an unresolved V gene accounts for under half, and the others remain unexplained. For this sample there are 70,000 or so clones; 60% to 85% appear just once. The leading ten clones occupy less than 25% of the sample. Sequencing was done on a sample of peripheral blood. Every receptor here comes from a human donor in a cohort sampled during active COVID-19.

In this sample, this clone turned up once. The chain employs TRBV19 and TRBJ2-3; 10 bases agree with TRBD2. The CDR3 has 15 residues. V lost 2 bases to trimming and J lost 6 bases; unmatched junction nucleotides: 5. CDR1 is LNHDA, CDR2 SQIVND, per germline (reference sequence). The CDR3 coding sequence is TGTGCCAGTAGTATAAGCGGGGGGGCCCGGGATACGCAGTATTTT. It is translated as CASSISGGARDTQYF.

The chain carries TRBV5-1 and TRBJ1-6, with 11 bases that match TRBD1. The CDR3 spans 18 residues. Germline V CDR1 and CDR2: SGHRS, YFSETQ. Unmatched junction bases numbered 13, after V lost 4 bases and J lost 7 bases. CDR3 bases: TGCGCCAGCAGCGTCACCGGGACAGGGGGTGGCTCGAATTCACCCCTCCACTTT. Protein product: CASSVTGTGGGSNSPLHF.

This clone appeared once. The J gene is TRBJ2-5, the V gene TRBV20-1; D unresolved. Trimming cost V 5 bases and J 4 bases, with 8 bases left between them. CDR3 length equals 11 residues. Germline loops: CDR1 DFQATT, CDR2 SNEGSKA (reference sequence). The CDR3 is CSARYGETQYF. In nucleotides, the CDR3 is TGCAGTGCTCGCTACGGAGAGACCCAGTACTTC.

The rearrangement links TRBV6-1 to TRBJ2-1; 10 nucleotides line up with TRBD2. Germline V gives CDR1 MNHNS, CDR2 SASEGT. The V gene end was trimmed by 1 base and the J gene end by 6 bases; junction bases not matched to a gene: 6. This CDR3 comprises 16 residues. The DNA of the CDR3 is TGTGCCAGCAGTGAAGTAGGTAGCGGGGGGTTCAATGAGCAGTTCTTC. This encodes CASSEVGSGGFNEQFF.

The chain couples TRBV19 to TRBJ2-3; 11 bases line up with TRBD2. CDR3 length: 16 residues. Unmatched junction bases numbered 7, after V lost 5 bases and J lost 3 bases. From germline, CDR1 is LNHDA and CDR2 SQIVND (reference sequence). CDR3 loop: CASSPHGTSGTDTQYF. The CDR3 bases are TGTGCCAGTAGTCCCCATGGGACTAGCGGAACAGATACGCAGTATTTT.

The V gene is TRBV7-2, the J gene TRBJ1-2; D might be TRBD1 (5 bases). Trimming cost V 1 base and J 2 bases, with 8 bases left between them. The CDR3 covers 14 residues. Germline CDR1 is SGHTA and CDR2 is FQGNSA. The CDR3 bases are TGTGCCAGCAGCTTAGGAGCAGGGAACTATGGCTACACCTTC. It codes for CASSLGAGNYGYTF.

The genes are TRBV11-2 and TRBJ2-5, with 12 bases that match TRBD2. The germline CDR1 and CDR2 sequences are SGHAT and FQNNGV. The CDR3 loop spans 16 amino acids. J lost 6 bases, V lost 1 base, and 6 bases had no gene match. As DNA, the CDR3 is TGTGCCAGCAGCTTAGGGGCTAGCGGGGGGGAAAAGACCCAGTACTTC. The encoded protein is CASSLGASGGEKTQYF.

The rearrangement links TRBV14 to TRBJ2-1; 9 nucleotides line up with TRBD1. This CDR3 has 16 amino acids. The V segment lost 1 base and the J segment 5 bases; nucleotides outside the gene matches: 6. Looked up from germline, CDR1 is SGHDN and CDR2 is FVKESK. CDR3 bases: TGTGCCAGCAGCCAAGGTGGCTGGACAGGGGACAATGAGCAGTTCTTC. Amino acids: CASSQGGWTGDNEQFF.

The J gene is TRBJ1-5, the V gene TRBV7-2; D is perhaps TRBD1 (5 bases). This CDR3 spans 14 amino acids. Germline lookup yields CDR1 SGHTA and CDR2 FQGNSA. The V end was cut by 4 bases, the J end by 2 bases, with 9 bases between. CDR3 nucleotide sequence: TGTGCCAGCAGCTCTGCACAGGGCAATCAGCCCCAGCATTTT. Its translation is CASSSAQGNQPQHF.

CDR3 region: CASSQDLDRQYGYIGRTF. As DNA, the CDR3 is TGTGCCAGCAGCCAAGATTTGGACAGACAGTATGGCTACATAGGACGCACCTTC. The genes are TRBV4-2 and TRBJ1-2; a possible D gene is TRBD1 (6 bases). This CDR3 has 18 amino acids. V was cut by 0 bases and J by 13 bases, with 30 bases left in between. Germline V gene lookup returns CDR1 LGHNA and CDR2 YNFKEQ.

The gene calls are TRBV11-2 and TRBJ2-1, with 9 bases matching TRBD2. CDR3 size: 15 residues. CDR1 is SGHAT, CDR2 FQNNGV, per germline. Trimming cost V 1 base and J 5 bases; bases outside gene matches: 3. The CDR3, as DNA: TGTGCCAGCAGCTTAGCCCTAGCGGGGCACAATGAGCAGTTCTTC. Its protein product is CASSLALAGHNEQFF. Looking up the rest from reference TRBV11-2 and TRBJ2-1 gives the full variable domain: EAGVAQSPRYKIIEKRQSVAFWCNPISGHATLYWYQQILGQGPKLLIQFQNNGVVDDSQLPKDRFSAERLKGVDSTLKIQPAKLEDSAVYLCASSLALAGHNEQFFGPGTRLTVL.

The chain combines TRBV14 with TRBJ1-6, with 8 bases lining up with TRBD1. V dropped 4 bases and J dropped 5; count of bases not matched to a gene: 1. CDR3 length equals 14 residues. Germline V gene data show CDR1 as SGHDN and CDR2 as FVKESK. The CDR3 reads CASSLTGDNSPLHF. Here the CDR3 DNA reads TGTGCCAGCAGCCTGACAGGGGATAATTCACCCCTCCACTTT.

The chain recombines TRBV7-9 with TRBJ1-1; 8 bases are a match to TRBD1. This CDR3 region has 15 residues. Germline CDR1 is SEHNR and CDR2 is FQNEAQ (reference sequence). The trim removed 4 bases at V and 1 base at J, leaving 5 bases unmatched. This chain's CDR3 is CASSSDRDWNTEAFF. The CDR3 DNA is TGTGCCAGCAGCTCGGACAGGGATTGGAACACTGAAGCTTTCTTT.

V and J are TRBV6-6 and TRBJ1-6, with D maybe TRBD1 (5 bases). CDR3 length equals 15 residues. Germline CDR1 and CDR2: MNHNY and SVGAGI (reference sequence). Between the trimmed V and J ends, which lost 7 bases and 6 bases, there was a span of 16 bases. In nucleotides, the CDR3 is TGTGCCAGCAACTCCGGGACTGGGTTTAATTCACCCCTCCACTTT. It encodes CASNSGTGFNSPLHF.

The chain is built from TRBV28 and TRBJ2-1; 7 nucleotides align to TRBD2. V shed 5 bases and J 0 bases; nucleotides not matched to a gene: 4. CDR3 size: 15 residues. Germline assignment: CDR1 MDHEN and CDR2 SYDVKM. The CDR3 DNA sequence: TGTGCCAGCAGTCCCGGGGGGAGCTCCTACAATGAGCAGTTCTTC. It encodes CASSPGGSSYNEQFF.

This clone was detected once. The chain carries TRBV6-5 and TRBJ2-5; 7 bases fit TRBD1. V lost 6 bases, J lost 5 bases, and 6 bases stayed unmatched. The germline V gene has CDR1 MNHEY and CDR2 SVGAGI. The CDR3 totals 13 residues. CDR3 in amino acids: CASRTGSKETQYF. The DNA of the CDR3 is TGTGCCAGCAGGACAGGGAGTAAGGAGACCCAGTACTTC.

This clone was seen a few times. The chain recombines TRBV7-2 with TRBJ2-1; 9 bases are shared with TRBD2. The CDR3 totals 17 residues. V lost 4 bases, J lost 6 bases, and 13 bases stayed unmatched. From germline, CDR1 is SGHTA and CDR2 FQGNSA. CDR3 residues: CASSSPLLKRGANEQFF. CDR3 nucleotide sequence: TGTGCCAGCAGCTCCCCCCTGCTTAAGCGGGGGGCCAATGAGCAGTTCTTC.

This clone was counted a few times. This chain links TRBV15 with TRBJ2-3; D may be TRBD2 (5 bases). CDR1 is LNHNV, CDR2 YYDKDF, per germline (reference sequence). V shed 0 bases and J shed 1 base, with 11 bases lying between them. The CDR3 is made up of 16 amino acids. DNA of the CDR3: TGTGCCACCAGCAGAGACCCGGGATCACGCACAGATACGCAGTATTTT. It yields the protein CATSRDPGSRTDTQYF. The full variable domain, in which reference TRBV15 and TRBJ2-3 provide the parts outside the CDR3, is DAMVIQNPRYQVTQFGKPVTLSCSQTLNHNVMYWYQQKSSQAPKLLFHYYDKDFNNEADTPDNFQSRRPNTSFCFLDIRSPGLGDTAMYLCATSRDPGSRTDTQYFGPGTRLTVL.

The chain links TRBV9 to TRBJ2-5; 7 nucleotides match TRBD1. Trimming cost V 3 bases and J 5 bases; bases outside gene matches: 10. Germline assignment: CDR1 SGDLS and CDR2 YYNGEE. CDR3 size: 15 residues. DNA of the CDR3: TGTGCCAGCAGCGCCGAAGACAGGGTCTTGGAGACCCAGTACTTC. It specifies CASSAEDRVLETQYF.

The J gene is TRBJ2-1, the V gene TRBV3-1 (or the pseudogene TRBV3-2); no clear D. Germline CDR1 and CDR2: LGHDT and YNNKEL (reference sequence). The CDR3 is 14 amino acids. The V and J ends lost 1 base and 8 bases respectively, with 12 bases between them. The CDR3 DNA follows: TGTGCCAGCAGCCAAGGTCCCGACACCGATGAGCAGTTCTTC. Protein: CASSQGPDTDEQFF.

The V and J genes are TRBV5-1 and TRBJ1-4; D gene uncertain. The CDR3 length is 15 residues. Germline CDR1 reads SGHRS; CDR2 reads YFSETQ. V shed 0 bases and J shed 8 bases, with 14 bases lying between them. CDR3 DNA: TGCGCCAGCAGCTTGGACTGGACCCCGGGGGAAAAACTGTTTTTT. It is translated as CASSLDWTPGEKLFF.

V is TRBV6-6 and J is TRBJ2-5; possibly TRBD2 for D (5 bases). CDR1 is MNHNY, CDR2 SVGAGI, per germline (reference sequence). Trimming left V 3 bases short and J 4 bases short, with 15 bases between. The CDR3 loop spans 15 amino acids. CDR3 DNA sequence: TGTGCCAGCAGTTATGTGGGCCCCGCGGGAGAGACCCAGTACTTC. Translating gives CASSYVGPAGETQYF.

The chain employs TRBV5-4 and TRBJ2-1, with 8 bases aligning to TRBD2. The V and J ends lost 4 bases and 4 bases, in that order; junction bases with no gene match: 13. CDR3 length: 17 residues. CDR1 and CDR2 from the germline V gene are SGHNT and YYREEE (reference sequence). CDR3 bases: TGTGCCAGCAGCAGGGGAGGGGCGGGAGGAAGGTACAATGAGCAGTTCTTC. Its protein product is CASSRGGAGGRYNEQFF. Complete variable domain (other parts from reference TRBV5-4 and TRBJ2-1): ETGVTQSPTHLIKTRGQQVTLRCSSQSGHNTVSWYQQALGQGPQFIFQYYREEENGRGNFPPRFSGLQFPNYSSELNVNALELDDSALYLCASSRGGAGGRYNEQFFGPGTRLTVL.

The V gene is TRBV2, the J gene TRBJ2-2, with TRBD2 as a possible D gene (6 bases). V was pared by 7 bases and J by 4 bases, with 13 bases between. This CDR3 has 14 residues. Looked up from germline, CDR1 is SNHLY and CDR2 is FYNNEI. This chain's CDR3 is CASTPLSGTGELFF. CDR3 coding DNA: TGTGCCAGCACACCCCTTAGCGGCACCGGGGAGCTGTTTTTT.